This entry lists 13 T cell receptor beta chains sequenced from one sample in a study of blood T cell repertoires in COVID-19. Sequenced by immunoSEQ multiplex PCR; TCRdb stores in-frame clones only, minus some. Of about 380,000 clones in the sample, around 89% were seen once. Sequenced input: PBMCs or T cells enriched from blood (not recorded which). These receptors were collected from a woman aged 18 to 35 who had recovered from COVID-19.

The rearrangement joins TRBV10-3 to TRBJ1-2; possibly TRBD1 for D (6 bases). This CDR3 is built from 13 residues. The germline CDR1 and CDR2 sequences are ENHRY and SYGVKD. Trimming took off 4 bases at V and 1 base at J, with 7 bases between the two ends. CDR3 region: CAISADSNYGYTF. CDR3 coding DNA: TGTGCCATCAGTGCGGACAGTAACTATGGCTACACCTTC.

The chain has TRBV5-4 and TRBJ1-3, with D unclear. CDR1 is SGHNT and CDR2 is YYREEE in the germline V gene (reference sequence). The V end lost 4 bases, the J end lost 4 bases, and 9 bases lay between the germline ends. The CDR3 sequence is 13 residues long. CDR3 protein: CASSPPTGNTIYF. As DNA, the CDR3 is TGTGCCAGCAGCCCACCTACGGGAAACACCATATATTTT.

This chain connects TRBV18 to TRBJ1-6; D possibly corresponds to TRBD1 (5 bases). CDR1 and CDR2 (germline): KGHSH, LQKENI. The germline V and J ends were trimmed by 6 bases and 10 bases, with 13 bases remaining between them. The CDR3 has 13 residues. The CDR3 nucleotides read TGTGCCAGCTCGAGCGGGGCTAGGTCACCCCTCCACTTT. Amino acid sequence: CASSSGARSPLHF.

The V call is TRBV5-1, the J call TRBJ2-7; 8 positions agree with TRBD1. The CDR3 totals 13 residues. V dropped 4 bases and J dropped 4; count of bases not matched to a gene: 4. The V gene's germline CDR1 is SGHRS and CDR2 YFSETQ. The CDR3 region is CASSQGAGYEQYF. The CDR3 DNA is TGCGCCAGCAGCCAGGGGGCTGGTTACGAGCAGTACTTC.

The chain couples TRBV28 to TRBJ2-5; 10 nucleotides align to TRBD1. From germline, CDR1 is MDHEN and CDR2 SYDVKM. Germline trimming cut 5 bases from V and 1 base from J; bases unmatched to any gene: 7. CDR3 length equals 16 residues. CDR3 in DNA: TGTGCCAGCAGTCCAGTCGGGACAGGGGTCCAAGAGACCCAGTACTTC. Protein: CASSPVGTGVQETQYF.

CDR3 in DNA: TGTGCCAGCTCGGTAACAGGTATCGCGAACACCGGGGAGCTGTTTTTT. Its translation is CASSVTGIANTGELFF. This chain joins TRBV18 and TRBJ2-2; tentative D call: TRBD1 (5 bases). The germline V gene encodes CDR1 KGHSH and CDR2 LQKENI. CDR3 length equals 16 residues. The V and J ends lost 6 bases and 0 bases respectively, with 14 bases between them.

V and J are TRBV24-1 and TRBJ2-3; TRBD1 agrees at 8 bases. The germline gives CDR1 KGHDR, CDR2 SFDVKD. This CDR3 spans 15 amino acids. J gave up 5 bases and V 2 bases, and 5 bases lay outside the gene matches. CDR3 nucleotide sequence: TGTGCCACCAGTGATTCCAGGACAGGGCTAGATACGCAGTATTTT. The encoded protein is CATSDSRTGLDTQYF.

V and J are TRBV9 and TRBJ1-1; maybe TRBD1 (5 bases). This CDR3 is 16 amino acids long. Per the germline V gene, CDR1 is SGDLS and CDR2 is YYNGEE. Between the trimmed V and J ends, which lost 0 bases and 4 bases, there was a span of 16 bases. In DNA, the CDR3 is TGTGCCAGCAGCGTAGCGGGGGGGTTGGGGAGCACTGAAGCTTTCTTT. As protein: CASSVAGGLGSTEAFF.

J is TRBJ1-2 and V is TRBV3-1 (or the pseudogene TRBV3-2); D is undetermined. The germline V and J ends were trimmed by 5 bases and 0 bases, with 13 bases remaining between them. The CDR3 extends over 15 amino acids. The germline V gene has CDR1 LGHDT and CDR2 YNNKEL (reference sequence). CDR3 DNA: TGTGCCAGCAGCTCCGGAGGGCATACTAACTATGGCTACACCTTC. Translating it yields CASSSGGHTNYGYTF.

For the CDR3, the DNA is TGTGCCATCAGTGAGGCAGGGTTCATGAACACTGAAGCTTTCTTT. This gives the protein CAISEAGFMNTEAFF. The rearrangement joins TRBV10-3 to TRBJ1-1; perhaps TRBD1 as D (5 bases). Trimming took off 2 bases at V and 0 bases at J, with 10 bases between the two ends. Germline V gene sequence: CDR1 ENHRY, CDR2 SYGVKD. The CDR3 is 15 amino acids.

The V and J genes are TRBV28 and TRBJ1-2, with 9 bases that match TRBD1. CDR3 size: 16 residues. CDR1 is MDHEN, CDR2 SYDVKM, per germline. With V trimmed by 5 bases and J by 2 bases, 9 bases remained unmatched. CDR3 in amino acids: CASSVDRGSSNYGYTF. CDR3 in DNA: TGTGCCAGCAGTGTGGACAGGGGATCTTCCAACTATGGCTACACCTTC.

The chain combines TRBV19 with TRBJ1-3; 7 bases align to TRBD1. V was clipped by 5 bases and J by 0 bases; unmatched bases: 7. CDR1 is LNHDA and CDR2 is SQIVND in the germline V gene (reference sequence). There are 16 residues in the CDR3. In nucleotides, the CDR3 is TGTGCCAGTAGTCCCCCGGGGACAGCCTCTGGAAACACCATATATTTT. Amino acids: CASSPPGTASGNTIYF.

The CDR3 spells CASSGWANTEAFF. CDR3 DNA sequence: TGTGCCAGCAGCGGGTGGGCGAACACTGAAGCTTTCTTT. The genes are TRBV5-6 and TRBJ1-1; no definite D call. With 4 bases removed from V and 1 base from J, the gap between germline ends came to 8 bases. CDR1 and CDR2 from the germline V gene are SGHDT and YYEEEE. This CDR3 comprises 13 residues.